One and the same sample provided the 7 T cell receptor beta chains below, sequenced in a study of blood T cell repertoires in COVID-19. Sequencing used immunoSEQ multiplex PCR; TCRdb keeps in-frame clones, though not all of them. The profile shows some 120,000 clones, roughly 90% of them singletons. Sequencing input: peripheral blood. Every receptor here comes from an elderly woman with acute or convalescent COVID-19.

This clone was detected only once. V usage is TRBV3-1 (or the pseudogene TRBV3-2) and J usage is TRBJ2-1, with TRBD2 matching 13 bases. The CDR3 has 16 residues. The germline V gene has CDR1 LGHDT and CDR2 YNNKEL (reference sequence). Trimming cost V 0 bases and J 7 bases; bases outside gene matches: 3. CDR3 nucleotide sequence: TGTGCCAGCAGCCAAGACTTGACTAGCGGGAGGAATGAGCAGTTCTTC. Translation: CASSQDLTSGRNEQFF.

This chain uses TRBV7-8 with TRBJ2-5, with D perhaps TRBD1 (7 bases). From germline, CDR1 is SGHVS and CDR2 FQNEAQ. Trimming took off 4 bases at V and 2 bases at J, with 14 bases between the two ends. This CDR3 spans 15 amino acids. The CDR3 here is CASSSRGDRQETQYF. DNA for the CDR3: TGTGCCAGCAGCTCACGCGGGGACAGACAAGAGACCCAGTACTTC.

The rearrangement links TRBV28 to TRBJ2-4; weak D call: TRBD1 (5 bases). V was trimmed by 2 bases and J by 5 bases, leaving 10 bases between them. CDR3 length: 14 amino acids. Per the germline V gene, CDR1 is MDHEN and CDR2 is SYDVKM. The CDR3 region is CASSLQGGENIQYF. The CDR3, as DNA: TGTGCCAGCAGTTTACAGGGCGGCGAAAACATTCAGTACTTC.

The chain combines TRBV20-1 with TRBJ1-6; D call uncertain. Germline values: CDR1 DFQATT, CDR2 SNEGSKA (reference sequence). The CDR3 has 13 residues. V lost 3 bases and J lost 7, with 10 bases in between. The CDR3 DNA sequence: TGCAGTGCTAGTCCCCGGGAGAATTCACCCCTCCACTTT. Translating gives CSASPRENSPLHF.

For the CDR3, the DNA is TGTGCCAGCAGCCAGGCACAGGGGCATGGATCACCCCTCCACTTT. Its translation is CASSQAQGHGSPLHF. The rearrangement joins TRBV3-1 (or the pseudogene TRBV3-2) to TRBJ1-6; 7 bases map to TRBD1. The ends lost 3 bases at V and 10 bases at J; junction bases unmatched: 9. Germline assignment: CDR1 LGHDT and CDR2 YNNKEL (reference sequence). This CDR3 has 15 residues.

The chain combines TRBV5-1 with TRBJ1-2, with D possibly TRBD1 on 5 matching bases. The V gene's germline CDR1 is SGHRS and CDR2 YFSETQ. V lost 6 bases, J lost 0 bases, and 9 bases lay in between. The CDR3 runs 13 residues. The CDR3: CASKQESNYGYTF. The DNA of the CDR3 is TGCGCCAGCAAACAGGAATCTAACTATGGCTACACCTTC. The full variable domain, with the rest looked up from reference TRBV5-1 and TRBJ1-2, is KAGVTQTPRYLIKTRGQQVTLSCSPISGHRSVSWYQQTPGQGLQFLFEYFSETQRNKGNFPGRFSGRQFSNSRSEMNVSTLELGDSALYLCASKQESNYGYTFGSGTRLTVV.

The V and J genes are TRBV21-1 and TRBJ1-2; the table's D gene call, TRBD1, was not cross checked with the DNA. TRBV21-1 is a listed pseudogene. The CDR3 has 12 amino acids. The CDR3 DNA reads TGTGCCAGCAGCCAAGGGGCGTATGGCTACACCTTC. Amino acids: CASSQGAYGYTF.